This passage covers 24 T cell receptor beta chains from one sample sequenced in a study of cytomegalovirus exposure and HLA in healthy donors. PCR employed 60 Vbeta and 13 Jbeta primers. The method was immunoSEQ multiplex PCR; TCRdb's version includes in-frame clones alone and lacks a portion of them. The sample lists roughly 190,000 clones, over 75% seen once, with 2.5% to 3.5% in the top ten. Sequenced input: PBMCs. These receptors originate from a female donor in good health and CMV-seronegative.

V is TRBV11-2 and J is TRBJ2-1; D possibly corresponds to TRBD1 (6 bases). The CDR3 contains 15 residues. From germline, CDR1 is SGHAT and CDR2 FQNNGV. The V end lost 0 bases, the J end lost 4 bases, and 10 bases lay between the germline ends. As DNA, the CDR3 is TGTGCCAGCAGCTTAGAGGGGGCGCGGTACAATGAGCAGTTCTTC. Its protein product is CASSLEGARYNEQFF.

The rearrangement joins TRBV6-5 to TRBJ1-1, with D unclear. CDR1 MNHEY and CDR2 SVGAGI come from the germline V gene. The CDR3 is 13 residues long. The V and J ends lost 0 bases and 1 base respectively, with 3 bases between them. The CDR3 bases are TGTGCCAGCAGTTACTCCAGGAACACTGAAGCTTTCTTT. This codes for CASSYSRNTEAFF.

The rearrangement joins TRBV11-2 to TRBJ2-3; 8 bases align to TRBD1. V lost 6 bases to trimming and J lost 5 bases; unmatched junction nucleotides: 10. Germline assignment: CDR1 SGHAT and CDR2 FQNNGV. The CDR3 length is 15 residues. The CDR3 sequence is CASSIQGGLGDTQYF. As DNA, the CDR3 is TGTGCCAGCAGTATACAGGGGGGCCTGGGAGATACGCAGTATTTT. Filled out from reference TRBV11-2 and TRBJ2-3, the complete variable domain reads EAGVAQSPRYKIIEKRQSVAFWCNPISGHATLYWYQQILGQGPKLLIQFQNNGVVDDSQLPKDRFSAERLKGVDSTLKIQPAKLEDSAVYLCASSIQGGLGDTQYFGPGTRLTVL.

Regarding this clone: Mismatch with germline at one junction end may stem from a read error. V and J are TRBV4-1 and TRBJ1-2, with 11 nucleotides matching TRBD1. Germline CDR1 and CDR2: MGHRA and YSYEKL. This CDR3 is built from 15 residues. CDR3 bases: TGCGCCAGCAGCCAAGGAATGTGGGACAGGGGGGCATTCACATTC. It specifies CASSQGMWDRGAFTF.

The chain employs TRBV30 and TRBJ2-5, with D perhaps matching TRBD2 (7 bases). Germline V gene lookup returns CDR1 GTSNPN and CDR2 SVGIG (reference sequence). The CDR3 extends over 13 amino acids. Trimming pared 0 bases from V and 5 bases from J, leaving 10 bases between. The CDR3 here is CAWSVGGAETQYF. The DNA for the CDR3 is TGTGCCTGGAGTGTGGGGGGGGCCGAGACCCAGTACTTC. The full variable domain, with the rest looked up from reference TRBV30 and TRBJ2-5, is SQTIHQWPATLVQPVGSPLSLECTVEGTSNPNLYWYRQAAGRGLQLLFYSVGIGQISSEVPQNLSASRPQDRQFILSSKKLLLSDSGFYLCAWSVGGAETQYFGPGTRLLVL.

This chain uses TRBV4-1 with TRBJ2-3; the match to TRBD2 covers 10 bases. This CDR3 has 16 amino acids. The V and J ends lost 3 bases and 6 bases, in that order; junction bases with no gene match: 9. CDR1 MGHRA and CDR2 YSYEKL come from the germline V gene. The CDR3 DNA reads as TGCGCCAGCAGCCAGGTACCAGCGGGAGGGCGGGATACGCAGTATTTT. Its translation is CASSQVPAGGRDTQYF.

The V call is TRBV19, the J call TRBJ2-7; TRBD2 agrees at 10 bases. The germline V gene encodes CDR1 LNHDA and CDR2 SQIVND (reference sequence). Losses at the gene ends were 4 bases for V and 4 bases for J; bases not matched to a gene: 4. The CDR3 extends over 14 amino acids. The CDR3 DNA reads TGTGCCAGTAGTACCCTAGCGGGAGTTTACGAGCAGTACTTC. Its translation: CASSTLAGVYEQYF.

The chain is built from TRBV30 and TRBJ2-3; 8 positions match TRBD2. Germline V gene lookup returns CDR1 GTSNPN and CDR2 SVGIG (reference sequence). The V and J ends lost 6 bases and 1 base, in that order; junction bases with no gene match: 12. CDR3 size: 16 residues. The CDR3 DNA reads TGTGCCTGCCACGGGGGGCCGGGAGGGGGCACAGATACGCAGTATTTT. Protein product: CACHGGPGGGTDTQYF.

The chain is built from TRBV7-3 and TRBJ2-1, with 7 nucleotides matching TRBD1. The length of the CDR3 is 15 residues. V trimming: 6 bases; J trimming: 3 bases; junction bases outside the gene matches: 8. CDR1 is SGHTA and CDR2 is FQGTGA in the germline V gene. The CDR3 loop reads CASSVTGANYNEQFF. The CDR3 nucleotides are TGTGCCAGCAGTGTAACAGGGGCCAACTACAATGAGCAGTTCTTC.

This chain links TRBV9 with TRBJ1-1; D unresolved. Trimming removed 0 bases at V and 4 bases at J, with 10 bases between. Germline V gives CDR1 SGDLS, CDR2 YYNGEE. This CDR3 has 14 residues. Here the CDR3 DNA reads TGTGCCAGCAGCGTAGATCAAGCGGCCACTGAAGCTTTCTTT. This gives the protein CASSVDQAATEAFF.

The chain recombines TRBV28 with TRBJ1-2; no clear D gene. The CDR3 consists of 13 residues. The ends were cut back, 2 bases at V and 3 bases at J, with 7 bases in the middle. The germline gives CDR1 MDHEN, CDR2 SYDVKM. The CDR3 DNA reads TGTGCCAGCAGTTTAGAGGTCCACTATGGCTACACCTTC. Protein sequence: CASSLEVHYGYTF.

J is TRBJ2-2 and V is TRBV28; no firm D call. Trimming stripped 1 base from V and 0 bases from J, with 6 bases between. CDR3 size: 15 residues. Germline V gene lookup returns CDR1 MDHEN and CDR2 SYDVKM. The CDR3 sequence is CASSLLRSNTGELFF. The CDR3 region has the DNA TGTGCCAGCAGTTTATTGCGATCGAACACCGGGGAGCTGTTTTTT.

J is TRBJ2-2 and V is TRBV9, with D perhaps TRBD2 (5 bases). CDR1 and CDR2 from the germline V gene are SGDLS and YYNGEE. V was trimmed by 5 bases and J by 6 bases, leaving 17 bases between them. This CDR3 region has 15 residues. For the CDR3, the DNA is TGTGCCAGCAGTCGCCGGGATTTAAGCCCCGGGGAGCTGTTTTTT. Translated: CASSRRDLSPGELFF.

The rearrangement links TRBV4-1 to TRBJ2-1; 8 bases fit TRBD2. V lost 0 bases, J lost 6 bases, and 1 base stayed unmatched. Germline lookup yields CDR1 MGHRA and CDR2 YSYEKL. The CDR3 covers 14 residues. The CDR3 region has the DNA TGCGCCAGCAGCCAAGATCGGGGGGGCAATGAGCAGTTCTTC. As protein: CASSQDRGGNEQFF.

The sample holds one count of this clone. The chain combines TRBV9 with TRBJ1-5, with a weak D call TRBD1 (5 bases). CDR1 and CDR2 (germline): SGDLS, YYNGEE. The CDR3 contains 14 residues. Trimming took 3 bases from V and 9 from J, leaving 16 bases between them. The CDR3 loop is CASSAGPGESPQHF. In DNA form, the CDR3 reads TGTGCCAGCAGCGCCGGACCGGGGGAGTCGCCCCAGCATTTT. The entire variable domain, with the rest obtained from reference TRBV9 and TRBJ1-5, is as follows: DSGVTQTPKHLITATGQRVTLRCSPRSGDLSVYWYQQSLDQGLQFLIQYYNGEERAKGNILERFSAQQFPDLHSELNLSSLELGDSALYFCASSAGPGESPQHFGDGTRLSIL.

The J gene is TRBJ2-1, the V gene TRBV7-2; perhaps TRBD1 as D (5 bases). Trimming removed 4 bases from V and 5 bases from J, with 15 bases in between. Germline V gene lookup returns CDR1 SGHTA and CDR2 FQGNSA. CDR3 length: 15 residues. CDR3 sequence (DNA): TGTGCCAGCAGCTCCAAAGTGGGGCAGGACAATGAGCAGTTCTTC. Translated: CASSSKVGQDNEQFF. The whole variable domain, filled in from reference TRBV7-2 and TRBJ2-1, reads GAGVSQSPSNKVTEKGKDVELRCDPISGHTALYWYRQSLGQGLEFLIYFQGNSAPDKSGLPSDRFSAERTGGSVSTLTIQRTQQEDSAVYLCASSSKVGQDNEQFFGPGTRLTVL.

This chain connects TRBV6-1 to TRBJ1-2, with TRBD1 matching 7 bases. The CDR3 totals 14 residues. With V trimmed by 4 bases and J by 5 bases, 7 bases remained unmatched. Germline lookup yields CDR1 MNHNS and CDR2 SASEGT. The chain's CDR3 is CASSAQGGVYGYTF. For the CDR3, the DNA is TGTGCCAGCAGTGCCCAGGGGGGCGTATATGGCTACACCTTC.

This chain joins TRBV18 and TRBJ2-7, with D hard to call. V was shortened by 3 bases and J by 5 bases, with 20 bases between the two germline ends. CDR1 is KGHSH, CDR2 LQKENI, per germline. This CDR3 comprises 16 residues. The CDR3 sequence is CASSPLSSQRLDEQYF. CDR3 nucleotides: TGTGCCAGCTCACCCCTATCTTCCCAGAGGCTCGACGAGCAGTACTTC.

The rearrangement uses TRBV7-2 and TRBJ1-4; D unresolved. This CDR3 has 14 amino acids. The germline V and J ends were trimmed by 3 bases and 2 bases, with 7 bases remaining between them. Germline CDR1 SGHTA, CDR2 FQGNSA. The CDR3 loop is CASSFGGTNEKLFF. CDR3 nucleotide sequence: TGTGCCAGCAGCTTTGGAGGTACTAATGAAAAACTGTTTTTT. The variable domain in full, completed from reference TRBV7-2 and TRBJ1-4, reads GAGVSQSPSNKVTEKGKDVELRCDPISGHTALYWYRQSLGQGLEFLIYFQGNSAPDKSGLPSDRFSAERTGGSVSTLTIQRTQQEDSAVYLCASSFGGTNEKLFFGSGTQLSVL.

This clone showed up just once. The gene calls are TRBV28 and TRBJ2-2; 12 bases fit TRBD2. CDR1 and CDR2 from the germline V gene are MDHEN and SYDVKM. V lost 8 bases, J lost 4 bases, and 14 bases stayed unmatched. The CDR3 consists of 18 residues. The CDR3 here is CASRFRTSGNPGTGELFF. The CDR3 DNA is TGTGCCAGCCGGTTTCGGACTAGCGGGAATCCTGGCACCGGGGAGCTGTTTTTT.

The CDR3 spells CASSLVGGYGYTF. The DNA of the CDR3 is TGTGCCAGCAGCTTGGTGGGAGGCTATGGCTACACCTTC. This chain uses TRBV11-3 with TRBJ1-2; no reliable D call. In germline, CDR1 is SGHNT, CDR2 YENEEA. This CDR3 spans 13 amino acids. The ends were cut back, 3 bases at V and 4 bases at J, with 9 bases in the middle.

V gene TRBV19 combines with J gene TRBJ1-1, with D maybe TRBD1 (6 bases). Germline V gives CDR1 LNHDA, CDR2 SQIVND (reference sequence). The V end was cut by 7 bases, the J end by 0 bases, with 18 bases between. The CDR3 loop spans 16 amino acids. In nucleotides, the CDR3 is TGTGCCAGTACACTTCTCGGGGGGCAGATGAACACTGAAGCTTTCTTT. Translated: CASTLLGGQMNTEAFF. Filled out from reference TRBV19 and TRBJ1-1, the complete variable domain reads DGGITQSPKYLFRKEGQNVTLSCEQNLNHDAMYWYRQDPGQGLRLIYYSQIVNDFQKGDIAEGYSVSREKKESFPLTVTSAQKNPTAFYLCASTLLGGQMNTEAFFGQGTRLTVV.

The chain recombines TRBV11-2 with TRBJ1-2; D unresolved. Deletions cut 5 bases from V and 2 bases from J, with 15 bases between. The length of the CDR3 is 15 residues. Germline V CDR1 and CDR2: SGHAT, FQNNGV. CDR3 in amino acids: CASSPIGAGNYGYTF. CDR3 in DNA: TGTGCCAGCAGCCCCATTGGTGCGGGAAACTATGGCTACACCTTC.

The gene calls are TRBV5-3 and TRBJ2-7; weak D call: TRBD2 (6 bases). TRBV5-3 is an ORF; its function is uncertain. Trimming took off 4 bases at V and 2 bases at J, with 19 bases between the two ends. This CDR3 has 16 residues. The CDR3: CARSREQERGPYEQYF. CDR3 DNA: TGTGCCAGAAGCCGGGAGCAGGAGCGAGGGCCCTACGAGCAGTACTTC.